These 8 T cell receptor beta chains share one sample of origin, sequenced in a study of early T cells in non-severe SARS-CoV-2 infection. TCRdb reprocessed the 5' RACE reads via MiXCR and lists one record per CDR3 protein. The sample shows around 76,000 distinct CDR3 sequences, approximately 10% of them seen only once. Sequencing was performed on whole blood. The source of these receptors is an adult who was a healthcare worker with PCR-confirmed SARS-CoV-2 infection or an uninfected control (not recorded which).

This clonotype was seen repeatedly, ten times or more. The V call is TRBV29-1, the J call TRBJ2-7; D not certain. CDR1 SQVTM and CDR2 ANQGSEA come from the germline V gene. The V gene lost 2 bases and the J gene lost 4 bases, with 6 bases spanning the gap. CDR3 length: 11 residues. CDR3 in amino acids: CSVEKEYEQYF. The DNA of the CDR3 is TGCAGCGTTGAAAAGGAATACGAGCAGTACTTC.

This clonotype has more than one count but fewer than ten. The chain couples TRBV6-1 to TRBJ1-3, with D maybe TRBD1 (5 bases). V shed 6 bases and J shed 0 bases, with 21 bases lying between them. Germline assignment: CDR1 MNHNS and CDR2 SASEGT. The CDR3 runs to 18 residues. CDR3 nucleotides: TGTGCCAGCAGCCCCTCACTGCAGGGTACACCCTCTGGAAACACCATATATTTT. As protein: CASSPSLQGTPSGNTIYF.

The sample holds a few counts of this clonotype. The chain links TRBV6-6 to TRBJ1-2, with D perhaps TRBD1 (5 bases). V lost 8 bases to trimming and J lost 0 bases, with 13 bases between them. The CDR3 runs 14 residues. Germline lookup yields CDR1 MNHNY and CDR2 SVGAGI (reference sequence). This CDR3 reads CASFPRQTNYGYTF. The CDR3 DNA follows: TGTGCCAGCTTCCCGCGACAGACTAACTATGGCTACACCTTC.

This clonotype was observed at least ten times. The chain carries TRBV30 and TRBJ1-6; the D is unclear. This CDR3 contains 17 residues. Germline CDR1 and CDR2: GTSNPN and SVGIG (reference sequence). The germline V and J ends were trimmed by 0 bases and 0 bases, with 12 bases remaining between them. CDR3 in amino acids: CAWSVLGSSSYNSPLHF. The CDR3, as DNA: TGTGCCTGGAGTGTACTAGGGTCGAGCTCCTATAATTCACCCCTCCACTTT.

The chain couples TRBV24-1 to TRBJ2-6; TRBD2 matches at 7 bases. The CDR3 totals 13 residues. Trimming at V came to 9 bases and at J to 2 bases, leaving 0 bases not matched to a gene. CDR1 and CDR2 from the germline V gene are KGHDR and SFDVKD. In DNA, the CDR3 is TGTGCCACCCGGGGGGCTGGGGCCAACGTCCTGACTTTC. Amino acid sequence: CATRGAGANVLTF.

This clonotype has at least ten counts. This rearrangement joins TRBV5-1 to TRBJ1-4; no clear D gene. The CDR3 consists of 15 residues. CDR1 is SGHRS, CDR2 YFSETQ, per germline. Trimming took off 5 bases at V and 8 bases at J, with 19 bases between the two ends. Here the CDR3 DNA reads TGCGCCAGCAGTTATGACCCCCAACTCTCCGAAAAACTGTTTTTT. This codes for CASSYDPQLSEKLFF. Full variable domain (remainder filled in from reference TRBV5-1 and TRBJ1-4): KAGVTQTPRYLIKTRGQQVTLSCSPISGHRSVSWYQQTPGQGLQFLFEYFSETQRNKGNFPGRFSGRQFSNSRSEMNVSTLELGDSALYLCASSYDPQLSEKLFFGSGTQLSVL.

V usage is TRBV30 and J usage is TRBJ2-2; a weak D match, TRBD1 (5 bases). This CDR3 contains 13 residues. Germline values: CDR1 GTSNPN, CDR2 SVGIG (reference sequence). V lost 3 bases, J lost 8 bases, and 13 bases lay in between. CDR3 amino acids: CAWRHKGSGELFF. CDR3 in DNA: TGTGCCTGGAGGCATAAGGGGTCGGGGGAGCTGTTTTTT.

The table lists this clonotype with a few counts. The chain is built from TRBV18 and TRBJ1-1; weak D call: TRBD1 (6 bases). The germline V gene has CDR1 KGHSH and CDR2 LQKENI. The ends were cut back, 4 bases at V and 1 base at J, with 13 bases in the middle. This CDR3 has 15 amino acids. This CDR3 reads CASSLRTVSNTEAFF. The CDR3 bases are TGTGCCAGCTCACTTCGGACAGTCTCGAACACTGAAGCTTTCTTT.